Shown below are 22 T cell receptor beta chains from a single sample sequenced in a study of OX40 agonist ivuxolimab in advanced cancers. The protocol was immunoSEQ multiplex PCR, while the TCRdb copy is restricted to in-frame clones and leaves out a portion. The table shows around 77,000 clones, with 85% to 90% occurring only once. The sample in question was CD4+ or CD8+ T cells sorted from blood, obtained in a trial of the OX40 agonist ivuxolimab. The receptors were gathered from an adult with an advanced solid tumor such as melanoma, head and neck, liver or kidney cancer.

The V call is TRBV6-1, the J call TRBJ2-3; possible D gene TRBD1, 6 bases. This CDR3 comprises 14 residues. Trimming took off 2 bases at V and 2 bases at J, with 8 bases between the two ends. In germline, CDR1 is MNHNS, CDR2 SASEGT. The CDR3 DNA reads TGTGCCAGCAGTGAATTGGGGGCCACAGATACGCAGTATTTT. Its translation: CASSELGATDTQYF.

This clone showed up just once. This sequence joins TRBV6-5 and TRBJ2-5; the D gene could be TRBD1 or TRBD2 (5 bases each). V was cut by 6 bases and J by 3 bases, with 17 bases left in between. The CDR3 runs to 15 residues. Germline-derived CDR1 and CDR2 are MNHEY and SVGAGI. CDR3 protein: CASSSGRLHKETQYF. The CDR3 nucleotides are TGTGCCAGCAGCTCGGGACGCCTACACAAAGAGACCCAGTACTTC.

The chain has TRBV10-2 and TRBJ2-4; D gene ambiguous. The V end lost 4 bases, the J end lost 8 bases, and 18 bases lay between the germline ends. The CDR3 extends over 15 amino acids. Germline V gene lookup returns CDR1 WSHSY and CDR2 SAAADI. The CDR3 sequence: CASSGFLPPRDIQYF. CDR3 DNA: TGCGCCAGCAGTGGATTCCTACCCCCTAGAGACATTCAGTACTTC.

The chain joins TRBV6-5 to TRBJ1-1; the D is unclear. Trimming shortened V by 0 bases and J by 6 bases, and 14 bases separated the two germline ends. There are 15 residues in the CDR3. Germline V gene sequence: CDR1 MNHEY, CDR2 SVGAGI. The CDR3 DNA follows: TGTGCCAGCAGTTACTCATCTAGCTATTTTGCTGAAGCTTTCTTT. Its protein is CASSYSSSYFAEAFF.

The rearrangement joins TRBV21-1 to TRBJ1-3. TRBV21-1 is a documented pseudogene. The CDR3 runs 15 residues. The DNA for the CDR3 is TGTGCCAGCAGCACTCTAGACAAATCTGGAAACACCATATATTTT. Residues: CASSTLDKSGNTIYF.

This chain joins TRBV4-2 and TRBJ1-1; a possible D gene is TRBD1 (5 bases). V lost 4 bases to trimming and J lost 8 bases, with 11 bases between them. The CDR3 contains 12 residues. CDR1 is LGHNA and CDR2 is YNFKEQ in the germline V gene. The CDR3 spells CASSLWGREAFF. For the CDR3, the DNA is TGTGCCAGCAGCCTCTGGGGCAGGGAAGCTTTCTTT.

The chain is built from TRBV7-9 and TRBJ2-3; D is unclear. This CDR3 is built from 11 residues. With 0 bases removed from V and 5 bases from J, the gap between germline ends came to 0 bases. Germline CDR1 is SEHNR and CDR2 is FQNEAQ (reference sequence). CDR3 in DNA: TGTGCCAGCAGCTTAGCAGATACGCAGTATTTT. Translation gives CASSLADTQYF.

This chain links TRBV27 with TRBJ1-2, with a weak D call TRBD1 (5 bases). V lost 8 bases, J lost 8 bases, and 15 bases lay in between. The CDR3 is 12 residues long. The germline V gene has CDR1 MNHEY and CDR2 SMNVEV (reference sequence). The DNA of the CDR3 is TGTGCCAGCCGGGGGGGGATGAGGGGCTACACCTTC. This gives the protein CASRGGMRGYTF.

The gene calls are TRBV4-1 and TRBJ1-6, with D unclear. Trimming cost V 0 bases and J 6 bases, with 15 bases left between them. Germline CDR1 and CDR2: MGHRA and YSYEKL. The CDR3 covers 17 residues. CDR3 sequence: CASSQDNLVAGNSPLHF. DNA for the CDR3: TGCGCCAGCAGCCAAGATAACCTGGTCGCAGGTAATTCACCCCTCCACTTT.

This clone was seen just once. The V and J genes are TRBV4-2 and TRBJ2-2; the D gene is possibly TRBD2 (5 bases). The CDR3 covers 16 residues. V lost 8 bases to trimming and J lost 6 bases, with 22 bases between them. Germline CDR1 reads LGHNA; CDR2 reads YNFKEQ. The CDR3 sequence: CASGSRATQGSGELFF. In DNA form, the CDR3 reads TGTGCCAGCGGTTCGAGGGCCACCCAAGGGTCCGGGGAGCTGTTTTTT.

The chain is built from TRBV28 and TRBJ1-5, with 11 positions matching TRBD1. V lost 5 bases and J lost 2; bases outside the gene matches: 8. The CDR3 spans 17 residues. Germline assignment: CDR1 MDHEN and CDR2 SYDVKM. The CDR3 here is CASSGQGAGYGNQPQHF. The CDR3 DNA reads TGTGCCAGCAGTGGACAGGGGGCGGGATACGGCAATCAGCCCCAGCATTTT.

J is TRBJ1-1 and V is TRBV6-5, with D perhaps matching TRBD1 (5 bases). The V end was cut by 2 bases, the J end by 4 bases, with 14 bases between. The CDR3 spans 15 residues. CDR1 and CDR2 from the germline V gene are MNHEY and SVGAGI. This chain's CDR3 is CASSYAGTGGTEAFF. CDR3 DNA: TGTGCCAGCAGTTACGCCGGGACCGGAGGCACTGAAGCTTTCTTT.

CDR3 nucleotides: TGTGCCAGCAGCCAAGATAGGGACAGGGGAGGTGAGCAGTTCTTC. Protein product: CASSQDRDRGGEQFF. The rearrangement links TRBV14 to TRBJ2-1, with 10 bases matching TRBD1. With V trimmed by 0 bases and J by 9 bases, 5 bases remained unmatched. The length of the CDR3 is 15 residues. In germline, CDR1 is SGHDN, CDR2 FVKESK.

This chain links TRBV7-2 with TRBJ2-1; D is ambiguous. V was pared by 3 bases and J by 8 bases, with 11 bases between. The CDR3 has 13 amino acids. Germline CDR1 SGHTA, CDR2 FQGNSA. The CDR3 DNA sequence: TGTGCCAGCAGCTTCCAGCAAGGCGATGAGCAGTTCTTC. Its protein is CASSFQQGDEQFF.

This clone was detected only once. The V gene is TRBV30, the J gene TRBJ1-5; 7 bases are shared with TRBD1. There are 15 residues in the CDR3. Germline trimming cut 2 bases from V and 3 bases from J; bases unmatched to any gene: 7. The germline V gene encodes CDR1 GTSNPN and CDR2 SVGIG (reference sequence). CDR3: CAWSYRGLFNQPQHF. The CDR3 bases are TGTGCCTGGAGTTACAGGGGCCTCTTCAATCAGCCCCAGCATTTT.

V gene TRBV28 combines with J gene TRBJ2-5; 7 positions match TRBD2. The DNA end favors TRBJ2-7, so the J call may be wrong. The CDR3 is made up of 16 amino acids. From germline, CDR1 is MDHEN and CDR2 SYDVKM. The CDR3 here is CASSFLGLGNDYEQYF. The CDR3 DNA is TGTGCCAGCAGTTTCCTCGGACTAGGGAACGACTACGAGCAGTACTTC.

J is TRBJ1-2 and V is TRBV11-2; 7 bases are shared with TRBD1. The CDR3 is 12 residues long. Germline lookup yields CDR1 SGHAT and CDR2 FQNNGV. J gave up 9 bases and V 5 bases, and 6 bases lay outside the gene matches. In DNA form, the CDR3 reads TGTGCCAGCAGCCCCCCAGGGGGGAGCTACACCTTC. Translated, it gives CASSPPGGSYTF.

V is TRBV5-1 and J is TRBJ2-7, with D possibly being TRBD1 (5 bases). Germline lookup yields CDR1 SGHRS and CDR2 YFSETQ. V was trimmed by 0 bases and J by 3 bases, leaving 13 bases between them. The CDR3 spans 15 residues. For the CDR3, the DNA is TGCGCCAGCAGCTTGGAGGGGTCTAAAATCTACGAGCAGTACTTC. Its translation: CASSLEGSKIYEQYF.

In its sample, this clone was seen a few times. This chain uses TRBV4-1 with TRBJ1-1; no clear D gene. CDR1 and CDR2 (germline): MGHRA, YSYEKL. V gave up 5 bases and J gave up 0 bases, with 16 bases separating them. This CDR3 has 16 residues. CDR3 coding DNA: TGCGCCAGCAGCTCTCCCCGTGGCAACATGAACACTGAAGCTTTCTTT. Protein: CASSSPRGNMNTEAFF.

The chain joins TRBV7-2 to TRBJ1-1; D uncertain. CDR1 is SGHTA, CDR2 FQGNSA, per germline. The V and J ends lost 5 bases and 2 bases respectively, with 12 bases between them. The CDR3 sequence is 14 residues long. The CDR3 is CASSRERANTEAFF. The DNA of the CDR3 is TGTGCCAGCAGCCGGGAACGGGCCAACACTGAAGCTTTCTTT.

V is TRBV7-8 and J is TRBJ2-1, with D perhaps TRBD1 or TRBD2 (6 bases each). Trimming took 0 bases from V and 2 from J, leaving 11 bases between them. The CDR3 covers 16 residues. Germline CDR1 is SGHVS and CDR2 is FQNEAQ. CDR3 sequence: CASSLAGGPAYNEQFF. CDR3 coding DNA: TGTGCCAGCAGCTTAGCGGGGGGCCCCGCCTACAATGAGCAGTTCTTC.

The chain has TRBV5-1 and TRBJ1-2, with 9 bases identical to TRBD1. The CDR3 has 14 amino acids. The ends lost 4 bases at V and 3 bases at J; junction bases unmatched: 4. From germline, CDR1 is SGHRS and CDR2 YFSETQ. The CDR3 sequence is CASSEQGADYGYTF. CDR3 sequence (DNA): TGCGCCAGCAGCGAACAGGGGGCGGACTATGGCTACACCTTC.